A selection of T cell receptor beta chains follows, all from one sample in a study of blood T cell repertoires in COVID-19. Profiled with immunoSEQ multiplex PCR; TCRdb holds only in-frame clones, not every one. The sample includes 100,000 or so clones, more than 70% of them seen just once. The sample taken for sequencing was peripheral blood. The receptors derive from a human donor in a cohort sampled during active COVID-19. The CDR3 runs from the conserved cysteine through the conserved F or W. Fields, in order: clone size, D gene, V gene, J gene, CDR3 DNA, CDR3 protein. The D gene is left open where the match is weak. The listing skips clone size in some rows; elsewhere it reads once, few, many or a size class.

clone_size: few
d_call: TRBD1
v_call: TRBV6-5
j_call: TRBJ1-5
cdr3_nt: TGTGCCAGCAGGGGGACAGTTAGCAATCAGCCCCAGCATTTT
cdr3_aa: CASRGTVSNQPQHF

clone_size: once
d_call: -
v_call: TRBV6-5
j_call: TRBJ1-6
cdr3_nt: TGTGCCAGCAGTTCACAAACCACCCATAATTCACCCCTCCACTTT
cdr3_aa: CASSSQTTHNSPLHF

clone_size: -
d_call: -
v_call: TRBV28
j_call: TRBJ2-3
cdr3_nt: TGTGCCAGCAGTTTCTCGGGGGATACAGATACGCAGTATTTT
cdr3_aa: CASSFSGDTDTQYF

clone_size: -
d_call: -
v_call: TRBV5-1
j_call: TRBJ2-7
cdr3_nt: TGCGCCAGCAGCCCCATGACAGACTACGAGCAGTACTTC
cdr3_aa: CASSPMTDYEQYF

clone_size: -
d_call: -
v_call: TRBV10-3
j_call: TRBJ2-5
cdr3_nt: TGTGCCATCAGTGGAGGCGGCTCAACGGAAGAGACCCAGTACTTC
cdr3_aa: CAISGGGSTEETQYF

clone_size: once
d_call: TRBD2
v_call: TRBV12-5
j_call: TRBJ2-2
cdr3_nt: TGTGCTAGTGGCTCCACGGGGGGTGGTGGCGGGGAGCTGTTTTTT
cdr3_aa: CASGSTGGGGGELFF

clone_size: -
d_call: TRBD1
v_call: TRBV7-2
j_call: TRBJ2-4
cdr3_nt: TGTGCCAGCAGCTTAGGGCAGGGGGCGCAAAACATTCAGTACTTC
cdr3_aa: CASSLGQGAQNIQYF

clone_size: -
d_call: TRBD2
v_call: TRBV11-2
j_call: TRBJ2-1
cdr3_nt: TGTGCCAGCACGGGACTAGTTTACAATGAGCAGTTCTTC
cdr3_aa: CASTGLVYNEQFF

clone_size: -
d_call: -
v_call: TRBV19
j_call: TRBJ2-2
cdr3_nt: TGTGCCAGTAGTATCACAGGGTCGTACACCGGGGAGCTGTTTTTT
cdr3_aa: CASSITGSYTGELFF

clone_size: -
d_call: TRBD2
v_call: TRBV29-1
j_call: TRBJ2-3
cdr3_nt: TGCAGCGTTGATCCTGCGGGAGGGGATACGCAGTATTTT
cdr3_aa: CSVDPAGGDTQYF

clone_size: -
d_call: -
v_call: TRBV25-1
j_call: TRBJ2-3
cdr3_nt: TGTGCCAGCAGTGGACAGACTAGCACAGATACGCAGTATTTT
cdr3_aa: CASSGQTSTDTQYF

clone_size: -
d_call: TRBD1
v_call: TRBV4-1
j_call: TRBJ2-7
cdr3_nt: TGCGCCAGCAGCTCTGTGGGGACAGGCTCCTACGAGCAGTACTTC
cdr3_aa: CASSSVGTGSYEQYF

clone_size: -
d_call: -
v_call: TRBV6-5
j_call: TRBJ2-7
cdr3_nt: TGTGCCAGCAGGCTAGACAGACGCTCCTACGAGCAGTACTTC
cdr3_aa: CASRLDRRSYEQYF

clone_size: once
d_call: TRBD2
v_call: TRBV19
j_call: TRBJ2-2
cdr3_nt: TGTGCCAGTTCATCTCGGACCGGGACTAGCGTCGGGGAGCTGTTTTTT
cdr3_aa: CASSSRTGTSVGELFF

clone_size: -
d_call: -
v_call: TRBV27
j_call: TRBJ2-2
cdr3_nt: TGTGCCAGCAGTTTATCCTATCCCACCGGGGAGCTGTTTTTT
cdr3_aa: CASSLSYPTGELFF

clone_size: many
d_call: -
v_call: TRBV24-1
j_call: TRBJ1-2
cdr3_nt: TGTGCCACCAGTGATGGGGCCCTCTATGGCTACACCTTC
cdr3_aa: CATSDGALYGYTF

clone_size: -
d_call: -
v_call: TRBV2
j_call: TRBJ2-1
cdr3_nt: TGTGCCAGCAGTGTGGAGGAGGCCTCCTACAATGAGCAGTTCTTC
cdr3_aa: CASSVEEASYNEQFF

clone_size: -
d_call: -
v_call: TRBV3-1/TRBV3-2
j_call: TRBJ1-3
cdr3_nt: TGTGCCAGCAGCCAAGGAGTTTCCGCCGCAACTGGAAACACCATATATTTT
cdr3_aa: CASSQGVSAATGNTIYF

clone_size: -
d_call: TRBD1
v_call: TRBV7-9
j_call: TRBJ2-7
cdr3_nt: TGTGCCAGCAGCCCAGACAGGGGACTCTACGAGCAGTACTTC
cdr3_aa: CASSPDRGLYEQYF

clone_size: -
d_call: TRBD1
v_call: TRBV6-5
j_call: TRBJ2-7
cdr3_nt: TGTGCCAGCAGTTCGGACAGGTTCTCCTACGAGCAGTACTTC
cdr3_aa: CASSSDRFSYEQYF

clone_size: -
d_call: TRBD2
v_call: TRBV9
j_call: TRBJ2-7
cdr3_nt: TGTGCCAGCAACGAGCTGGGGGAGGGCTACGAGCAGTACTTC
cdr3_aa: CASNELGEGYEQYF

clone_size: -
d_call: -
v_call: TRBV12-3/TRBV12-4
j_call: TRBJ2-5
cdr3_nt: TGTGCCAGCAGTTCCTTAGCGGAGACCCAGTACTTC
cdr3_aa: CASSSLAETQYF

clone_size: -
d_call: TRBD1
v_call: TRBV19
j_call: TRBJ1-1
cdr3_nt: TGTGCCAGTATGTCGACCGTGACAGGGGGGGGGACTGAAGCTTTCTTT
cdr3_aa: CASMSTVTGGGTEAFF

clone_size: -
d_call: -
v_call: TRBV6-5
j_call: TRBJ1-1
cdr3_nt: TGTGCCAGCAGTTACTCGAGGGCTCGCCCACTCACTGAAGCTTTCTTT
cdr3_aa: CASSYSRARPLTEAFF

clone_size: -
d_call: TRBD1
v_call: TRBV3-1/TRBV3-2
j_call: TRBJ2-7
cdr3_nt: TGTGCCAGCAGTCCCGTTTCTTCAGGGGGCGGGTACGAGCAGTACTTC
cdr3_aa: CASSPVSSGGGYEQYF

clone_size: -
d_call: -
v_call: TRBV1
j_call: TRBJ2-5
cdr3_nt: TGCACTTCTCAAAGGCAACTAGCGAGGGGAACAGAGACCCAGTACTTC
cdr3_aa: CTSQRQLARGTETQYF

clone_size: -
d_call: TRBD2
v_call: TRBV3-1/TRBV3-2
j_call: TRBJ2-1
cdr3_nt: TGTGCCAGCAGCCTGACTAGCGGTTACAATGAGCAGTTCTTC
cdr3_aa: CASSLTSGYNEQFF

clone_size: -
d_call: -
v_call: TRBV25-1
j_call: TRBJ1-2
cdr3_nt: TGTGCCAGCAGTGAACAGAACTATGGCTACACCTTC
cdr3_aa: CASSEQNYGYTF

clone_size: once
d_call: -
v_call: TRBV18
j_call: TRBJ1-1
cdr3_nt: TGTGCCAGCTCACTGGTCGGGGGGAACACTGAAGCTTTCTTT
cdr3_aa: CASSLVGGNTEAFF

clone_size: -
d_call: -
v_call: TRBV21-1
j_call: TRBJ1-2
cdr3_nt: TGTGCCAGAGGGTCCACGGGACAGGGGGGGGAGAACTATGGCTACACCTTC
cdr3_aa: CARGSTGQGGENYGYTF

clone_size: -
d_call: -
v_call: TRBV3-1/TRBV3-2
j_call: TRBJ2-5
cdr3_nt: TGTGCCAGCAGCCAAGGGGCGGGGGAGACCCAGTACTTC
cdr3_aa: CASSQGAGETQYF

clone_size: -
d_call: TRBD2
v_call: TRBV15
j_call: TRBJ2-2
cdr3_nt: TGTGCCACCAGCAGAGATGCGGCTAGCGGGAGTCTAACCGGGGAGCTGTTTTTT
cdr3_aa: CATSRDAASGSLTGELFF

clone_size: -
d_call: TRBD1
v_call: TRBV27
j_call: TRBJ1-1
cdr3_nt: TGTGCCAGCAGTTCTCTTAACAGGGGGGTGAACACTGAAGCTTTCTTT
cdr3_aa: CASSSLNRGVNTEAFF

clone_size: -
d_call: -
v_call: TRBV29-1
j_call: TRBJ2-2
cdr3_nt: TGCAGCGTAGTACAGACCACCGGGGAGCTGTTTTTT
cdr3_aa: CSVVQTTGELFF

clone_size: -
d_call: TRBD2
v_call: TRBV9
j_call: TRBJ2-1
cdr3_nt: TGTGCCAGCAGCGCCAGCCCGACTAGCGGAAGATACAATGAGCAGTTCTTC
cdr3_aa: CASSASPTSGRYNEQFF

clone_size: once
d_call: TRBD2
v_call: TRBV7-2
j_call: TRBJ2-3
cdr3_nt: TGTGCCAGCAGCCCGAGAGGGGCGGGGGGCACAGATACGCAGTATTTT
cdr3_aa: CASSPRGAGGTDTQYF

clone_size: -
d_call: TRBD2
v_call: TRBV6-4
j_call: TRBJ2-1
cdr3_nt: TGTGCCAGCAGTGACTGGGCGGGAGGGCCCCGCAATGAGCAGTTCTTC
cdr3_aa: CASSDWAGGPRNEQFF

clone_size: -
d_call: TRBD1
v_call: TRBV5-1
j_call: TRBJ2-5
cdr3_nt: TGCGCCAGCAGCGTCGATACAGGGGCACAAGAGACCCAGTACTTC
cdr3_aa: CASSVDTGAQETQYF

clone_size: -
d_call: -
v_call: TRBV5-4
j_call: TRBJ2-1
cdr3_nt: TGTGCCAGCAGCTTGGACAGCCACAATGAGCAGTTCTTC
cdr3_aa: CASSLDSHNEQFF

clone_size: once
d_call: -
v_call: TRBV9
j_call: TRBJ1-5
cdr3_nt: TGTGCCAGCAGCGGGGGGGACGGCTTTTCCCAGCATTTT
cdr3_aa: CASSGGDGFSQHF

clone_size: -
d_call: -
v_call: TRBV7-9
j_call: TRBJ2-2
cdr3_nt: TGTGCCAGCAGCTTAGCCATGTGGACCGCTACGGGGACCGGGGAGCTGTTTTTT
cdr3_aa: CASSLAMWTATGTGELFF

clone_size: -
d_call: TRBD1
v_call: TRBV19
j_call: TRBJ2-7
cdr3_nt: TGTGCCAGTAGTATAAGACTACAGGGGGCACGCTACGAGCAGTACTTC
cdr3_aa: CASSIRLQGARYEQYF

clone_size: -
d_call: TRBD1
v_call: TRBV19
j_call: TRBJ1-5
cdr3_nt: TGTGCCAGTAGTGCCGGGACAGGGAGTCAGCCCCAGCATTTT
cdr3_aa: CASSAGTGSQPQHF

clone_size: -
d_call: TRBD2
v_call: TRBV28
j_call: TRBJ2-7
cdr3_nt: TGTGCCAGCGTATTAGCGGGAGGGGGATACGAGCAGTACTTC
cdr3_aa: CASVLAGGGYEQYF

clone_size: -
d_call: TRBD2
v_call: TRBV7-8
j_call: TRBJ2-1
cdr3_nt: TGTGCCAGCAGCCCTAGCGGGCGGGGGGTTACTAAGGGCCTAGACAATGAGCAGTTCTTC
cdr3_aa: CASSPSGRGVTKGLDNEQFF

clone_size: once
d_call: -
v_call: TRBV13
j_call: TRBJ1-5
cdr3_nt: TGTGCCAGCAGCTTGTCGGGTAATCAGCCCCAGCATTTT
cdr3_aa: CASSLSGNQPQHF

clone_size: -
d_call: TRBD2
v_call: TRBV24-1
j_call: TRBJ2-1
cdr3_nt: TGTGCCACCAGTGATGAAACTAGCGGGACCCAGAACAATGAGCAGTTCTTC
cdr3_aa: CATSDETSGTQNNEQFF

clone_size: -
d_call: TRBD1
v_call: TRBV7-3
j_call: TRBJ2-2
cdr3_nt: TGTGCCAGCAGCTTGACAGGGACCGGGGAGCTGTTTTTT
cdr3_aa: CASSLTGTGELFF

clone_size: -
d_call: TRBD1
v_call: TRBV7-8
j_call: TRBJ2-6
cdr3_nt: TGTGCCAGCAGCTCCAAGGACAGGGCCTATTTTTCTGGGGCCAACGTCCTGACTTTC
cdr3_aa: CASSSKDRAYFSGANVLTF

clone_size: -
d_call: -
v_call: TRBV7-9
j_call: TRBJ2-1
cdr3_nt: TGTGCCAGCAGCTTTACACAAGACAATGAGCAGTTCTTC
cdr3_aa: CASSFTQDNEQFF